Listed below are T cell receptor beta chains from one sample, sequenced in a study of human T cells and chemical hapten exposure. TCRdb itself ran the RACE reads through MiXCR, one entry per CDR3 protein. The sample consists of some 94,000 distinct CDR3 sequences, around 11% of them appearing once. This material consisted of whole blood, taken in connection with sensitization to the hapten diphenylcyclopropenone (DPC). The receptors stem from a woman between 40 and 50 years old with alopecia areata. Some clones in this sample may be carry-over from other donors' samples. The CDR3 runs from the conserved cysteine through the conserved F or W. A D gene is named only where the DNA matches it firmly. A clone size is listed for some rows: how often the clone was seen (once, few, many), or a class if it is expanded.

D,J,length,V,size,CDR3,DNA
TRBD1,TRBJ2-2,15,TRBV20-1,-,CSAKEETGGAGELFF,TGCAGTGCCAAGGAGGAGACAGGGGGCGCCGGGGAGCTGTTTTTT
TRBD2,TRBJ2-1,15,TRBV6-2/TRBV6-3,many,CASSSGRALYNEQFF,TGTGCCAGCAGCAGCGGGAGGGCCCTCTACAATGAGCAGTTCTTC
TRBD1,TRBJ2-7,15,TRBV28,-,CANSGRKGANPEQYF,TGTGCCAACTCGGGACGAAAGGGGGCAAATCCCGAGCAGTACTTC
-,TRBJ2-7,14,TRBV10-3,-,CAISKTDTNYEQYF,TGTGCCATCAGCAAGACAGACACCAACTACGAGCAGTACTTC
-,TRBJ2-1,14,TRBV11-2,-,CASSVRISADEQFF,TGTGCCAGCAGCGTGAGGATCAGCGCCGATGAGCAGTTCTTC
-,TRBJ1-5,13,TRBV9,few,CASSATPDQPQHF,TGTGCCAGCAGCGCCACCCCCGATCAGCCCCAGCATTTT
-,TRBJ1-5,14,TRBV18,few,CASSQGGFNQPQHF,TGTGCCAGCTCACAGGGCGGATTCAATCAGCCCCAGCATTTT
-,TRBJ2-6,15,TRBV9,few,CASSVGGTGANVLTF,TGTGCCAGCAGTGTTGGGGGTACTGGGGCCAACGTCCTGACTTTC
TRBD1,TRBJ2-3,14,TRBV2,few,CATYRDRTTDTQYF,TGTGCCACATACCGGGACAGGACGACAGATACGCAGTATTTT
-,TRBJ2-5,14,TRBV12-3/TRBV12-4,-,CASSPGGDPETQYF,TGTGCCAGCAGCCCAGGAGGGGACCCGGAGACCCAGTACTTC
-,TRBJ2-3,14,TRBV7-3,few,CASSLGPTTDTQYF,TGTGCCAGCAGCTTGGGCCCTACGACAGATACGCAGTATTTT
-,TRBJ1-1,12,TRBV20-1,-,CSAPTVNTEAFF,TGCAGTGCCCCGACGGTGAACACTGAAGCTTTCTTT